Below, one T cell receptor (beta chain) is given with its context. These data belong to a study of cytomegalovirus exposure and HLA in healthy donors. PCR used 60 Vbeta primers and 13 Jbeta primers. This table comes from immunoSEQ multiplex PCR, and its TCRdb copy is limited to in-frame clones, with some not included. Of over 120,000 clones in the sample, 70% to 85% are singletons; the top ten hold 9% to 10%. Germline-derived CDR1 and CDR2 are SGHTA and FQGNSA. This CDR3 region has 13 residues. V was cut by 2 bases and J by 5 bases, with 7 bases left in between. The chain is built from TRBV7-2 and TRBJ1-5; D gene unclear. The origin of this receptor is a woman aged 55 to 70 in good health and CMV-seropositive. The sequenced material came from PBMCs. The CDR3 sequence: CASSLSADQPQHF. The CDR3 DNA follows: TGTGCCAGCAGCTTATCGGCGGATCAGCCCCAGCATTTT.